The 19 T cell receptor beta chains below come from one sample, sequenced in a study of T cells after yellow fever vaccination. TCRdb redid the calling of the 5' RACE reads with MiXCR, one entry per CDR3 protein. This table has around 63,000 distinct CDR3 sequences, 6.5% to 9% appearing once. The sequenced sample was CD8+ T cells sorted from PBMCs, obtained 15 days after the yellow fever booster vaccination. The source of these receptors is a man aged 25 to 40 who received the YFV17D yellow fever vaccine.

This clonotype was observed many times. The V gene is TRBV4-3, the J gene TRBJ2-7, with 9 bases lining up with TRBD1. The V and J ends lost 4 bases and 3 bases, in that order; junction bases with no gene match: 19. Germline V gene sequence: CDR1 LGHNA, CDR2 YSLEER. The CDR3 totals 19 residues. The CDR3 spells CASSPGNRTGDSPFYEQYF. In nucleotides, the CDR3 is TGCGCCAGCAGCCCGGGGAATAGGACAGGGGACTCCCCTTTCTACGAGCAGTACTTC.

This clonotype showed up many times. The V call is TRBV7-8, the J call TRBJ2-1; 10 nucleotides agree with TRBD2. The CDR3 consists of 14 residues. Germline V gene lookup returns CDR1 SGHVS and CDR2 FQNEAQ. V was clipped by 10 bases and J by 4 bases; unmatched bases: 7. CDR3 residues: CANRTSGVYNEQFF. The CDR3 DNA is TGTGCCAACCGTACTAGCGGGGTATACAATGAGCAGTTCTTC.

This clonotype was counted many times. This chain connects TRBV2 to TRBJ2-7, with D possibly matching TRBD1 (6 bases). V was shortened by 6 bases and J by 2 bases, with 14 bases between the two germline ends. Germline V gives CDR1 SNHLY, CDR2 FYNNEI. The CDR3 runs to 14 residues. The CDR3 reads CASRDPRTAYEQYF. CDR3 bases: TGTGCCAGCAGAGACCCGAGGACAGCCTACGAGCAGTACTTC. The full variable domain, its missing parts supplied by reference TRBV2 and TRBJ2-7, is EPEVTQTPSHQVTQMGQEVILRCVPISNHLYFYWYRQILGQKVEFLVSFYNNEISEKSEIFDDQFSVERPDGSNFTLKIRSTKLEDSAMYFCASRDPRTAYEQYFGPGTRLTVT.

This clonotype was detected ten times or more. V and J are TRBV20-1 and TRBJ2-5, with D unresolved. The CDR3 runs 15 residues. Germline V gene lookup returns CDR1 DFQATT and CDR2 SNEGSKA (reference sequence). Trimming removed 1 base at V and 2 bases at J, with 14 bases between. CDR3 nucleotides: TGCAGTGCTAGAGGCCAGGCAAACCTTCAAGAGACCCAGTACTTC. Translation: CSARGQANLQETQYF.

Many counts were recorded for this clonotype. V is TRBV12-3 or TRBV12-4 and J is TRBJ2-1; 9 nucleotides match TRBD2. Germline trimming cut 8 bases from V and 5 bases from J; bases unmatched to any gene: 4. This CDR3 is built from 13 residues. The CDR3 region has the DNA TGTGCCAGCCGCGGGAGGGCCCACAATGAGCAGTTCTTC. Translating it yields CASRGRAHNEQFF.

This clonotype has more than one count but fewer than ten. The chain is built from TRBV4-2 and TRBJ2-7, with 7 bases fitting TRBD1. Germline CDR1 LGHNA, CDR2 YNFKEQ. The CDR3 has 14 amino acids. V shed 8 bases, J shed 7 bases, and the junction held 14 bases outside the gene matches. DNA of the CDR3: TGTGCCAGCCATCCAGGGGGATTTGAGGGGGAGCAGTACTTC. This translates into CASHPGGFEGEQYF.

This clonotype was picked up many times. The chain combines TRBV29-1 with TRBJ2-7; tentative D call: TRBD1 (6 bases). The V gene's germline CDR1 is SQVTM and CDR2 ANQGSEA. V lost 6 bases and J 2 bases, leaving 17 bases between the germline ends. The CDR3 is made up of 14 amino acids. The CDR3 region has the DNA TGCAGCGTAGCCACAGGGATAAACGCCTACGAGCAGTACTTC. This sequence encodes CSVATGINAYEQYF.

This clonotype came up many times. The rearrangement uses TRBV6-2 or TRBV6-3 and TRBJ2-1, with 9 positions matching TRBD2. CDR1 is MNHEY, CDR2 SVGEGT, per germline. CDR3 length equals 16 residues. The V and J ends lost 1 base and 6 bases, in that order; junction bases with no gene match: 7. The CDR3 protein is CASSYYGTSFFNEQFF. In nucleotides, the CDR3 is TGTGCCAGCAGTTACTACGGGACTAGCTTTTTCAATGAGCAGTTCTTC.

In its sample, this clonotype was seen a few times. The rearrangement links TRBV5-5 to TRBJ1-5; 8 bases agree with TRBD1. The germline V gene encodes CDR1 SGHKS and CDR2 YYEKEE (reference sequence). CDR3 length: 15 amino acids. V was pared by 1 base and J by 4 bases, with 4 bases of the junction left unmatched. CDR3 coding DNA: TGTGCCAGCAGCTTGTCTGGGACAGGTAATCAGCCCCAGCATTTT. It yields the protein CASSLSGTGNQPQHF. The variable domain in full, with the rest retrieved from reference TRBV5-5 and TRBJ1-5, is DAGVTQSPTHLIKTRGQQVTLRCSPISGHKSVSWYQQVLGQGPQFIFQYYEKEERGRGNFPDRFSARQFPNYSSELNVNALLLGDSALYLCASSLSGTGNQPQHFGDGTRLSIL.

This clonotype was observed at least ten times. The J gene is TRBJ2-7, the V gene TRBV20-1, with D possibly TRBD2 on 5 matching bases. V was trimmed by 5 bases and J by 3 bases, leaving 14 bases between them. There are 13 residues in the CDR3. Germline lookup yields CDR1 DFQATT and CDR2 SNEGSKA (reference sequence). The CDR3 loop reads CSAELAQNYEQYF. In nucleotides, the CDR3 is TGCAGTGCTGAGCTAGCTCAAAACTACGAGCAGTACTTC.

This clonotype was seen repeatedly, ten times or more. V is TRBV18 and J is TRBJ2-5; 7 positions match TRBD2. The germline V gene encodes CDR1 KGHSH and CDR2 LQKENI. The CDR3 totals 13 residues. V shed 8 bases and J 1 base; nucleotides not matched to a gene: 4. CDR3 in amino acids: CASGGTTQETQYF. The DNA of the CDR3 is TGTGCCAGCGGGGGGACTACCCAAGAGACCCAGTACTTC.

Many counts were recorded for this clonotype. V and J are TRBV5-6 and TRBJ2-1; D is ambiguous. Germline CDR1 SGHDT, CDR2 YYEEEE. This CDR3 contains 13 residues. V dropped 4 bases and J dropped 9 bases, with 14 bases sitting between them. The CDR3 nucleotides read TGTGCCAGCAGCCGACCTCTGGCGCTTGAGCAGTTCTTC. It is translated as CASSRPLALEQFF.

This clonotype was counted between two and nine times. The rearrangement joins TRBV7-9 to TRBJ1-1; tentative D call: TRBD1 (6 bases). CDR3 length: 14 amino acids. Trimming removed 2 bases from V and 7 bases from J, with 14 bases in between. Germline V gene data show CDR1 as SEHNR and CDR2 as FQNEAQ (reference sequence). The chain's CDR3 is CASSLTNREFEAFF. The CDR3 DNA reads TGTGCCAGCAGCTTAACGAACAGGGAGTTTGAAGCTTTCTTT.

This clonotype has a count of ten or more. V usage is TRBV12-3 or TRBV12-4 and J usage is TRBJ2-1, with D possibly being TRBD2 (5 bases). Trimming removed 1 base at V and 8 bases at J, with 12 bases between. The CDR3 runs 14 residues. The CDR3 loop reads CASSLGEPWDEQFF. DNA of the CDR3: TGTGCCAGCAGTTTAGGGGAGCCGTGGGATGAGCAGTTCTTC.

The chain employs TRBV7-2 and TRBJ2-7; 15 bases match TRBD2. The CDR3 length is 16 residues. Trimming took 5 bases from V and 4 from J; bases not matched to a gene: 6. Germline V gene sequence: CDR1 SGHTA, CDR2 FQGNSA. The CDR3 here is CASSGGLAGGGYEQYF. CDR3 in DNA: TGTGCCAGCAGCGGGGGACTAGCGGGAGGAGGGTACGAGCAGTACTTC.

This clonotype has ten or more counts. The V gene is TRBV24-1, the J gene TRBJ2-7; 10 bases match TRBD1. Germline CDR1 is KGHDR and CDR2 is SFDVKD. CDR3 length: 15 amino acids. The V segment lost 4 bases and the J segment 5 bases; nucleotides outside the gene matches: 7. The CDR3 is CATSDPDRGDNEQYF. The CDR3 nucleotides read TGTGCCACCAGTGACCCGGACAGGGGGGACAACGAGCAGTACTTC.

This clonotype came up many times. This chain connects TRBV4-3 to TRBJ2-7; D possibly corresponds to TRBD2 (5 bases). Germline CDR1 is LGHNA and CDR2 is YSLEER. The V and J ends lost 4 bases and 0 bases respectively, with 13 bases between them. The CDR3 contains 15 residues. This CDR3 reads CASSPGAGSSYEQYF. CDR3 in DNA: TGCGCCAGCAGCCCGGGTGCGGGCAGCTCCTACGAGCAGTACTTC.

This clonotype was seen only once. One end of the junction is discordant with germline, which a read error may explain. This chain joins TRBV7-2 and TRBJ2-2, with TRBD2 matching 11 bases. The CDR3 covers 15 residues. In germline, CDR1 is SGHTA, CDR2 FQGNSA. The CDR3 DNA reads TGTGCCAGCAGTTTAGCGGGAGGGGGCACCGGGGAGCTGTTTTTT. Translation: CASSLAGGGTGELFF.

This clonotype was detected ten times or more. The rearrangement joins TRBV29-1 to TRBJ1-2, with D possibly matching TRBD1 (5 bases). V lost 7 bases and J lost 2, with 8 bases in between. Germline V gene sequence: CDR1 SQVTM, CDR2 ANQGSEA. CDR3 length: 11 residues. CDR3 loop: CSAGINYGYTF. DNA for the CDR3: TGCAGCGCAGGGATAAACTATGGCTACACCTTC.